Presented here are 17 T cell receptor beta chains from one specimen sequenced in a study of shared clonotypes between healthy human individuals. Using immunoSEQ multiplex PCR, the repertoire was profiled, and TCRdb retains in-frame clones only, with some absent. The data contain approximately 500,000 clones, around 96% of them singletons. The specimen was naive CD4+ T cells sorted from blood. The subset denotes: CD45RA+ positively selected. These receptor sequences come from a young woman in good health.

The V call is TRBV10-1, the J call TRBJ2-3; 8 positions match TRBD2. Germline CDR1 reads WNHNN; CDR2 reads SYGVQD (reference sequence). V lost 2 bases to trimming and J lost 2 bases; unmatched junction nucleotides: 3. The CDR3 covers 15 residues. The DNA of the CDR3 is TGCGCCAGCAGTGAGAGCGGGAGCTTCACAGATACGCAGTATTTT. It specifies CASSESGSFTDTQYF.

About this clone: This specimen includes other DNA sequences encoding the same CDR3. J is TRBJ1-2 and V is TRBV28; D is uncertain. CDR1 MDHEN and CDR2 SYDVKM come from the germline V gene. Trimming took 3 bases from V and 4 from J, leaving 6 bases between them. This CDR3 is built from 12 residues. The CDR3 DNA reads TGTGCCAGCAGTTTGTCTAGCTATGGCTACACCTTC. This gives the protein CASSLSSYGYTF.

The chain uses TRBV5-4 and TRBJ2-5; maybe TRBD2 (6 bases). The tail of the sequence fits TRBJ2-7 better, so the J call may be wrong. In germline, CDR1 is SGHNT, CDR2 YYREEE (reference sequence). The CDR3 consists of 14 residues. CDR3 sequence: CASSPTRAADEQYF. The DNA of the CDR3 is TGTGCCAGCAGCCCGACTAGGGCGGCTGACGAGCAGTACTTC.

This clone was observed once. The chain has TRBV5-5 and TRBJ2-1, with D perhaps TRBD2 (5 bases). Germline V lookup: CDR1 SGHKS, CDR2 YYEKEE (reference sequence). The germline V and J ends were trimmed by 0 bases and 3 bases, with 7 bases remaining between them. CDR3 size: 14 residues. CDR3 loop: CASSLGRGYNEQFF. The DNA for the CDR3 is TGTGCCAGCAGCTTGGGACGGGGCTACAATGAGCAGTTCTTC.

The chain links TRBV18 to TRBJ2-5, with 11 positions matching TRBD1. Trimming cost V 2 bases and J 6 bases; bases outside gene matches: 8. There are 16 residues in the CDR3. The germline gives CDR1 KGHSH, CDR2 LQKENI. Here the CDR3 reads CASSPGVGQGAKTQYF. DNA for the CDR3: TGTGCCAGCTCACCAGGAGTAGGACAGGGGGCGAAGACCCAGTACTTC.

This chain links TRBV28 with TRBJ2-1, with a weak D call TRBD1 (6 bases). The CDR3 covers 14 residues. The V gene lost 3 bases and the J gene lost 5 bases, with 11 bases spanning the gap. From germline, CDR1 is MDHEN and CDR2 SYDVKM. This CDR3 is CASSLTGGDNEQFF. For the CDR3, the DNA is TGTGCCAGCAGTTTGACAGGTGGAGACAATGAGCAGTTCTTC.

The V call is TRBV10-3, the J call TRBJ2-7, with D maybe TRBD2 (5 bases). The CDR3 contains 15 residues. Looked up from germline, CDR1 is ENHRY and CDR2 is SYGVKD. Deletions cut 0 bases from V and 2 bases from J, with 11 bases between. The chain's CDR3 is CAISESGGPPYEQYF. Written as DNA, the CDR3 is TGTGCCATCAGTGAGTCTGGCGGGCCACCCTACGAGCAGTACTTC.

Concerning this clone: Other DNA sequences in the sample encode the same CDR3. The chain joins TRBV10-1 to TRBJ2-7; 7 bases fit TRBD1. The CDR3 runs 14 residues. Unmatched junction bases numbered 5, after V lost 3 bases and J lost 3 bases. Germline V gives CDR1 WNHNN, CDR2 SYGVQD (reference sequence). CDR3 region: CASSEGAGGYEQYF. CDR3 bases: TGCGCCAGCAGTGAAGGGGCAGGGGGCTACGAGCAGTACTTC.

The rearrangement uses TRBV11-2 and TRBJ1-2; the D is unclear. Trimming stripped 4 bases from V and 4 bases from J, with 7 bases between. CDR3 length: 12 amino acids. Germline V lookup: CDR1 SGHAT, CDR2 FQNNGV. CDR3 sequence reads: CASSSDFYGYTF. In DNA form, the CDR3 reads TGTGCCAGCAGCTCGGACTTCTATGGCTACACCTTC.

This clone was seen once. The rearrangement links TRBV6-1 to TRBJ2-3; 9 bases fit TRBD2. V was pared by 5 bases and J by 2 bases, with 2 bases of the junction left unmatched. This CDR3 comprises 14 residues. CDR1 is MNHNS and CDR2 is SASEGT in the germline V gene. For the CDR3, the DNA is TGTGCCAGCAGTCTAGCGGGGTTCACAGATACGCAGTATTTT. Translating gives CASSLAGFTDTQYF.

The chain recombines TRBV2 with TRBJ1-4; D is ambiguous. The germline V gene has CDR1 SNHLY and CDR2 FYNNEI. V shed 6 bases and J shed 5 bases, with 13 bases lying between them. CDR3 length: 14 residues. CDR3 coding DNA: TGTGCCAGCAGGGCCAGGCAGATAAATGAAAAACTGTTTTTT. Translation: CASRARQINEKLFF.

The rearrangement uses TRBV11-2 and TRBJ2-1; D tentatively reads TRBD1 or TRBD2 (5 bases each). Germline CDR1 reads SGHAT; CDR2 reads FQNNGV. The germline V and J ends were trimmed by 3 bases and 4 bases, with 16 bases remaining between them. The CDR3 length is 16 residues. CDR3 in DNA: TGTGCCAGCAGCTTTGTAAGGGACCCGATATACAATGAGCAGTTCTTC. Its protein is CASSFVRDPIYNEQFF. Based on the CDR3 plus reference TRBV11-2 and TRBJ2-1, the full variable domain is EAGVAQSPRYKIIEKRQSVAFWCNPISGHATLYWYQQILGQGPKLLIQFQNNGVVDDSQLPKDRFSAERLKGVDSTLKIQPAKLEDSAVYLCASSFVRDPIYNEQFFGPGTRLTVL.

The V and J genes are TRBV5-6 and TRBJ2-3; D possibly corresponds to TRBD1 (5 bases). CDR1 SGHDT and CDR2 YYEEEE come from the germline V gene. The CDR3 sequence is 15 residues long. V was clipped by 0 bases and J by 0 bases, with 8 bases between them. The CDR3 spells CASSLGRDSTDTQYF. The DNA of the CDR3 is TGTGCCAGCAGCTTGGGCAGGGATAGCACAGATACGCAGTATTTT.

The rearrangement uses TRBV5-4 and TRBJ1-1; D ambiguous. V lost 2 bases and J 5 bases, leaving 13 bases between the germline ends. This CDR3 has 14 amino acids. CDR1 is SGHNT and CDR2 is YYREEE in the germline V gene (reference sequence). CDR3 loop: CASSLRDLGTEAFF. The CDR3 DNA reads TGTGCCAGCAGCTTACGCGACCTTGGGACTGAAGCTTTCTTT.

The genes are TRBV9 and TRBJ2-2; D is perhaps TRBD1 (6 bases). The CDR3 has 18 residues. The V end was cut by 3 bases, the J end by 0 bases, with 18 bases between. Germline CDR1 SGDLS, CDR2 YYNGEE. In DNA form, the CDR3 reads TGTGCCAGCAGCGCGACAGGTATCCCCACGACGAACACCGGGGAGCTGTTTTTT. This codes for CASSATGIPTTNTGELFF.

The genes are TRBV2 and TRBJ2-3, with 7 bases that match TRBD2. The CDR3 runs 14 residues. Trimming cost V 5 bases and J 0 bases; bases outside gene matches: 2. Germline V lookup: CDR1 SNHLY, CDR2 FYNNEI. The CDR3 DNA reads TGTGCCAGCAGTCTAGCGGCTAGCACAGATACGCAGTATTTT. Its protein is CASSLAASTDTQYF.

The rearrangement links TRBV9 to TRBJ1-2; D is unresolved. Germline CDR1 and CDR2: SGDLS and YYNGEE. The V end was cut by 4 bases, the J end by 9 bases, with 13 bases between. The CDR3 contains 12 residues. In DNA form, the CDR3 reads TGTGCCAGCAGCCCTAATGGGAACCGCTACACCTTC. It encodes CASSPNGNRYTF.